The next 15 T cell receptor beta chains were all read from a single sample in a study of blood T cell repertoires in COVID-19 (dated by TCRdb to 2020 to 2021). The receptor library was made with the immunoSEQ multiplex PCR assay. TCRdb re-hosts the immuneACCESS table, in-frame sequences only. Its copies lack some clones; in the studies checked, an unresolved V gene accounts for under half of them, and the cause for the rest is not known. Recorded for this sample are about 160,000 clones; approximately 84% of them occurred a single time. The ten biggest clones cover more than 5% of the sample. Sequenced input: peripheral blood. The source is a woman between 50 and 59 years old with COVID-19, enrolled during active disease.

The chain employs TRBV30 and TRBJ1-1; 7 bases are shared with TRBD1. The germline V gene has CDR1 GTSNPN and CDR2 SVGIG (reference sequence). V was clipped by 4 bases and J by 0 bases; unmatched bases: 11. CDR3 length: 16 amino acids. The CDR3 loop reads CAWTTPGGQMNTEAFF. In nucleotides, the CDR3 is TGTGCCTGGACCACCCCAGGGGGTCAAATGAACACTGAAGCTTTCTTT.

V and J are TRBV7-2 and TRBJ1-2; TRBD1 is a possible D gene (5 bases). V shed 4 bases and J shed 6 bases, with 9 bases lying between them. The CDR3 is made up of 12 amino acids. Germline V gene data show CDR1 as SGHTA and CDR2 as FQGNSA. The CDR3 region is CASSSRQNGYTF. The CDR3 region has the DNA TGTGCCAGCAGCTCCCGACAGAATGGCTACACCTTC.

This sequence joins TRBV4-1 and TRBJ2-3; 9 nucleotides agree with TRBD2. The CDR3 covers 15 residues. The V segment lost 4 bases and the J segment 7 bases; nucleotides outside the gene matches: 9. CDR1 is MGHRA, CDR2 YSYEKL, per germline. DNA for the CDR3: TGCGCCAGCAGCCCCAGGGAGCGGGGGGCACATACGCAGTATTTT. It codes for CASSPRERGAHTQYF.

The chain recombines TRBV19 with TRBJ1-1; D is unresolved. Trimming took off 3 bases at V and 3 bases at J, with 8 bases between the two ends. In germline, CDR1 is LNHDA, CDR2 SQIVND (reference sequence). The CDR3 is 13 amino acids. This chain's CDR3 is CASSMRADTEAFF. CDR3 DNA: TGTGCCAGTAGTATGAGGGCTGACACTGAAGCTTTCTTT.

This rearrangement joins TRBV19 to TRBJ1-1; TRBD1 is a possible D gene (5 bases). The germline V and J ends were trimmed by 3 bases and 10 bases, with 15 bases remaining between them. The CDR3 is made up of 13 amino acids. In germline, CDR1 is LNHDA, CDR2 SQIVND (reference sequence). The CDR3 nucleotides are TGTGCCAGTAGTATGGGACTTACGGTCGGAGCTTTCTTT. Translation gives CASSMGLTVGAFF.

V is TRBV11-2 and J is TRBJ2-5; D perhaps matches TRBD1 (7 bases). Germline V gene lookup returns CDR1 SGHAT and CDR2 FQNNGV. Trimming pared 4 bases from V and 4 bases from J, leaving 13 bases between. The CDR3 loop spans 14 amino acids. The CDR3 loop reads CASSSQGGRETQYF. The CDR3 coding sequence is TGTGCCAGCAGCTCGCAGGGGGGAAGAGAGACCCAGTACTTC.

This clone was detected once. The chain uses TRBV25-1 and TRBJ2-7; maybe TRBD2 (6 bases). In germline, CDR1 is MGHDK, CDR2 SYGVNS. V lost 6 bases to trimming and J lost 2 bases, with 14 bases between them. The CDR3 has 14 residues. The DNA for the CDR3 is TGTGCCAGCAGCGCACGGGGGTGGACCTACGAGCAGTACTTC. Encoded protein: CASSARGWTYEQYF.

DNA of the CDR3: TGTGCCAGTTCTTCAATGGGACAGGGGAACTATGGCTACACCTTC. Translating gives CASSSMGQGNYGYTF. The V and J genes are TRBV19 and TRBJ1-2; 10 nucleotides agree with TRBD1. The CDR3 is made up of 15 amino acids. CDR1 is LNHDA, CDR2 SQIVND, per germline (reference sequence). V shed 8 bases, J shed 2 bases, and the junction held 8 bases outside the gene matches.

The chain recombines TRBV7-2 with TRBJ1-4; 7 nucleotides match TRBD1. The CDR3 consists of 15 residues. The junction had 4 bases not matched to a gene; V was cut back by 3 bases and J by 3 bases. Germline CDR1 and CDR2: SGHTA and FQGNSA. DNA for the CDR3: TGTGCCAGCAGCTTTCAGGGGGGACCTAATGAAAAACTGTTTTTT. Encoded protein: CASSFQGGPNEKLFF. The variable domain in full, with the rest retrieved from reference TRBV7-2 and TRBJ1-4, is GAGVSQSPSNKVTEKGKDVELRCDPISGHTALYWYRQSLGQGLEFLIYFQGNSAPDKSGLPSDRFSAERTGGSVSTLTIQRTQQEDSAVYLCASSFQGGPNEKLFFGSGTQLSVL.

J is TRBJ1-3 and V is TRBV28; unclear D gene. Germline lookup yields CDR1 MDHEN and CDR2 SYDVKM. This CDR3 contains 14 residues. V was cut by 3 bases and J by 4 bases, with 10 bases left in between. CDR3 sequence: CASSLGARGNTIYF. The DNA of the CDR3 is TGTGCCAGCAGTTTGGGAGCTAGGGGAAACACCATATATTTT.

The chain couples TRBV7-2 to TRBJ1-1; 9 bases agree with TRBD1. V lost 1 base, J lost 9 bases, and 6 bases stayed unmatched. Germline V gene lookup returns CDR1 SGHTA and CDR2 FQGNSA. This CDR3 has 14 residues. The CDR3 loop reads CASSLGTGTGKAFF. CDR3 DNA sequence: TGTGCCAGCAGCTTAGGCACCGGGACAGGGAAAGCTTTCTTT.

The chain joins TRBV2 to TRBJ2-3, with D perhaps matching TRBD2 (5 bases). This CDR3 region has 15 residues. Deletions cut 8 bases from V and 2 bases from J, with 17 bases between. The germline V gene encodes CDR1 SNHLY and CDR2 FYNNEI. Here the CDR3 DNA reads TGTGCCAGCCGCAAGTCCAGCGGAGCCACAGATACGCAGTATTTT. Amino acid sequence: CASRKSSGATDTQYF. Based on the CDR3 plus reference TRBV2 and TRBJ2-3, the full variable domain is EPEVTQTPSHQVTQMGQEVILRCVPISNHLYFYWYRQILGQKVEFLVSFYNNEISEKSEIFDDQFSVERPDGSNFTLKIRSTKLEDSAMYFCASRKSSGATDTQYFGPGTRLTVL.

In this sample, this clone turned up once. The genes are TRBV13 and TRBJ2-2; 10 positions match TRBD1. This CDR3 is 16 amino acids long. Looked up from germline, CDR1 is PRHDT and CDR2 is FYEKMQ (reference sequence). Unmatched junction bases numbered 5, after V lost 3 bases and J lost 4 bases. The CDR3 region has the DNA TGTGCCAGCAGCTTCGCGACAGGGGGCTTCACCGGGGAGCTGTTTTTT. Translation: CASSFATGGFTGELFF.

This clone was observed a single time. The CDR3: CASSLDRGIYNEQFF. DNA of the CDR3: TGTGCCAGCAGCTTAGACAGGGGAATTTACAATGAGCAGTTCTTC. This chain connects TRBV5-4 to TRBJ2-1; 8 positions match TRBD1. Trimming at V came to 2 bases and at J to 4 bases, leaving 5 bases not matched to a gene. The CDR3 is 15 amino acids. The germline V gene encodes CDR1 SGHNT and CDR2 YYREEE (reference sequence).

CDR3: CASSEEAGGGSYNEQFF. The CDR3 DNA follows: TGTGCCAGCAGTGAAGAGGCGGGGGGGGGCTCCTACAATGAGCAGTTCTTC. This chain joins TRBV2 and TRBJ2-1; the match to TRBD2 covers 9 bases. V lost 1 base to trimming and J lost 0 bases; unmatched junction nucleotides: 4. This CDR3 has 17 amino acids. The germline gives CDR1 SNHLY, CDR2 FYNNEI.